The 13 T cell receptor beta chains below all came from one sample that was sequenced in a study of blood T cell repertoires in COVID-19 (dated by TCRdb to the early 2020s). Libraries came from the immunoSEQ multiplex PCR assay. In TCRdb, the immuneACCESS table is reduced to in-frame sequences with V and J assigned. These tables do not hold every clone; where another copy was compared, an unresolved V gene accounts for under half, and the others remain unexplained. The sample has fewer than 120,000 clones on record, less than 75% of them singletons. The ten largest account for 6% to 8% of the sample. Sequencing was performed on peripheral blood. The receptor set was obtained from a woman aged 60-70 years with acute or convalescent COVID-19.

This sequence joins TRBV10-3 and TRBJ2-3; D may be TRBD2 (5 bases). The CDR3 is made up of 15 amino acids. Trimming shortened V by 4 bases and J by 2 bases, and 13 bases separated the two germline ends. Germline lookup yields CDR1 ENHRY and CDR2 SYGVKD. In DNA form, the CDR3 reads TGTGCCATCAGTGGGGCCCCCGGGGTCACAGATACGCAGTATTTT. Its translation: CAISGAPGVTDTQYF.

This rearrangement joins TRBV7-2 to TRBJ1-6; D remains ambiguous. The CDR3 length is 14 residues. CDR1 SGHTA and CDR2 FQGNSA come from the germline V gene. Trimming removed 0 bases at V and 9 bases at J, with 9 bases between. As DNA, the CDR3 is TGTGCCAGCAGCTTAGCACCGGGAGGTTCACCCCTCCACTTT. It encodes CASSLAPGGSPLHF.

The V gene is TRBV9, the J gene TRBJ2-5; 9 nucleotides align to TRBD2. Germline V gene lookup returns CDR1 SGDLS and CDR2 YYNGEE. Germline trimming cut 0 bases from V and 5 bases from J; bases unmatched to any gene: 11. CDR3 size: 17 residues. CDR3 loop: CASSVGASGGGAETQYF. The CDR3 region has the DNA TGTGCCAGCAGCGTAGGCGCTTCGGGCGGGGGGGCCGAGACCCAGTACTTC.

The chain employs TRBV28 and TRBJ2-1; 8 bases agree with TRBD1. This CDR3 is built from 13 residues. The trim removed 4 bases at V and 11 bases at J, leaving 7 bases unmatched. CDR1 is MDHEN and CDR2 is SYDVKM in the germline V gene. In nucleotides, the CDR3 is TGTGCCAGCAGTTCGCGGACAGGGATTAAGCAGTTCTTC. This gives the protein CASSSRTGIKQFF. Filled out from reference TRBV28 and TRBJ2-1, the complete variable domain reads DVKVTQSSRYLVKRTGEKVFLECVQDMDHENMFWYRQDPGLGLRLIYFSYDVKMKEKGDIPEGYSVSREKKERFSLILESASTNQTSMYLCASSSRTGIKQFFGPGTRLTVL.

V gene TRBV5-1 combines with J gene TRBJ1-1; D may be TRBD1 (5 bases). Trimming removed 0 bases from V and 3 bases from J, with 12 bases in between. The CDR3 extends over 15 amino acids. Germline V gene sequence: CDR1 SGHRS, CDR2 YFSETQ. The CDR3 bases are TGCGCCAGCAGCTTGGGGGGCACTTCGGACACTGAAGCTTTCTTT. Protein: CASSLGGTSDTEAFF.

The chain links TRBV6-5 to TRBJ2-1; D unresolved. Trimming cost V 7 bases and J 5 bases, with 12 bases left between them. CDR1 and CDR2 from the germline V gene are MNHEY and SVGAGI. The CDR3 runs to 13 residues. The CDR3 sequence is CASTREADNEQFF. The CDR3 DNA follows: TGTGCCAGCACCCGAGAGGCCGACAATGAGCAGTTCTTC.

This chain connects TRBV7-2 to TRBJ1-1, with D possibly being TRBD1 (6 bases). Germline lookup yields CDR1 SGHTA and CDR2 FQGNSA. Trimming took 2 bases from V and 5 from J, leaving 9 bases between them. The CDR3 loop spans 13 amino acids. CDR3 in amino acids: CASSLYRETEAFF. In DNA, the CDR3 is TGTGCCAGCAGCTTATACAGGGAAACTGAAGCTTTCTTT.

The genes are TRBV7-9 and TRBJ2-3; the D gene is possibly TRBD2 (5 bases). There are 16 residues in the CDR3. Germline CDR1 is SEHNR and CDR2 is FQNEAQ (reference sequence). The ends were cut back, 3 bases at V and 8 bases at J, with 21 bases in the middle. The DNA for the CDR3 is TGTGCCAGCAGCTTCTGGGGAATCGTGCCTGCGGGTACGCAGTATTTT. This sequence encodes CASSFWGIVPAGTQYF.

The chain is built from TRBV11-2 and TRBJ1-2; D remains ambiguous. The CDR3 has 13 amino acids. Trimming shortened V by 5 bases and J by 4 bases, and 11 bases separated the two germline ends. Germline V gene sequence: CDR1 SGHAT, CDR2 FQNNGV. The CDR3 DNA reads as TGTGCCAGCAGCCCCTCGACGGGCTATGGCTACACCTTC. Its translation: CASSPSTGYGYTF.

This chain links TRBV7-2 with TRBJ1-6; D call uncertain. CDR1 and CDR2 from the germline V gene are SGHTA and FQGNSA. The CDR3 sequence is 15 residues long. Trimming removed 2 bases at V and 7 bases at J, with 12 bases between. The DNA for the CDR3 is TGTGCCAGCAGCTTATCGGCCAGGCCAAATTCACCCCTCCACTTT. This translates into CASSLSARPNSPLHF.

V gene TRBV2 combines with J gene TRBJ1-4; a possible D gene is TRBD1 (6 bases). Looked up from germline, CDR1 is SNHLY and CDR2 is FYNNEI. The V end was cut by 7 bases, the J end by 8 bases, with 20 bases between. The CDR3 has 15 amino acids. The CDR3 DNA is TGTGCCAGCATCAAGGGGACCGGGACACAAGAAAAACTGTTTTTT. Translating it yields CASIKGTGTQEKLFF. The variable domain in full, completed from reference TRBV2 and TRBJ1-4, reads EPEVTQTPSHQVTQMGQEVILRCVPISNHLYFYWYRQILGQKVEFLVSFYNNEISEKSEIFDDQFSVERPDGSNFTLKIRSTKLEDSAMYFCASIKGTGTQEKLFFGSGTQLSVL.

The V gene is TRBV5-4, the J gene TRBJ1-2; 12 bases fit TRBD1. The CDR3 runs 16 residues. J gave up 4 bases and V 0 bases, and 4 bases lay outside the gene matches. Germline loops: CDR1 SGHNT, CDR2 YYREEE (reference sequence). In DNA form, the CDR3 reads TGTGCCAGCAGCTTGGGGGGGACAGGGGGCGCCTATGGCTACACCTTC. It translates to CASSLGGTGGAYGYTF.

This chain joins TRBV28 and TRBJ2-2; D is perhaps TRBD1 (5 bases). Germline values: CDR1 MDHEN, CDR2 SYDVKM. Trimming removed 6 bases from V and 2 bases from J, with 16 bases in between. The length of the CDR3 is 16 residues. The CDR3 bases are TGTGCCAGCAGCTGGGGCTCCTTGGGAAACACCGGGGAGCTGTTTTTT. Amino acid sequence: CASSWGSLGNTGELFF. Combining the CDR3 with reference TRBV28 and TRBJ2-2 gives the whole variable domain DVKVTQSSRYLVKRTGEKVFLECVQDMDHENMFWYRQDPGLGLRLIYFSYDVKMKEKGDIPEGYSVSREKKERFSLILESASTNQTSMYLCASSWGSLGNTGELFFGEGSRLTVL.